What follows is one T cell receptor (beta chain) and its context. One end of the junction is discordant with germline, which a read error may explain. Samples came from patients with localized non-small cell lung adenocarcinoma. TCRdb fed the PCR reads into MiXCR, producing one record per CDR3 protein. This table has around 25,000 distinct CDR3 sequences, approximately 50% appearing once. The V gene's germline CDR1 is MNHEY and CDR2 SMNVEV (reference sequence). This CDR3 has 15 amino acids. The data stem from a study of CD4 and CD8 cells across lung adenocarcinoma regions. This sequence joins TRBV27 and TRBJ2-5; 7 bases fit TRBD2. Sequencing was done on a sample of CD8+ T cells from the center of a lung tumor. The clonotype comes from a male donor with lung adenocarcinoma. The CD4 and CD8 labels of this study may be unreliable. The CDR3, as DNA: TGTGCCAGGGGACGAGGACGAGCGGGACCAGAGACGCAGTACTTC. Amino acid sequence: CARGRGRAGPETQYF.